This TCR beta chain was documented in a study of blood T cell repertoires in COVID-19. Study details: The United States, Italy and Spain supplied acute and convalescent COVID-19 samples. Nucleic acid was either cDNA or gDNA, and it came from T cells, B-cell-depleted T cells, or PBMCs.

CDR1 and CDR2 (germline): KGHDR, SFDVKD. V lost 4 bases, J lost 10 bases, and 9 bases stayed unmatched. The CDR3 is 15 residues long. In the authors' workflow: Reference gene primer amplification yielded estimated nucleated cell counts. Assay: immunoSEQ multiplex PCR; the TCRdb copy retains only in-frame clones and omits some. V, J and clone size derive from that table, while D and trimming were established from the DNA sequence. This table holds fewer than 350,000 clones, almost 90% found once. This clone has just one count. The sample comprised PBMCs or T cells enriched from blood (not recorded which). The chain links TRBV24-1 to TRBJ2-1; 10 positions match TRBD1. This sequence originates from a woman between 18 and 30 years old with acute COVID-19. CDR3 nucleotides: TGTGCCACCAGTGACCGAACAGGGACAGGGGTAGAGCAGTTCTTC. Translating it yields CATSDRTGTGVEQFF.